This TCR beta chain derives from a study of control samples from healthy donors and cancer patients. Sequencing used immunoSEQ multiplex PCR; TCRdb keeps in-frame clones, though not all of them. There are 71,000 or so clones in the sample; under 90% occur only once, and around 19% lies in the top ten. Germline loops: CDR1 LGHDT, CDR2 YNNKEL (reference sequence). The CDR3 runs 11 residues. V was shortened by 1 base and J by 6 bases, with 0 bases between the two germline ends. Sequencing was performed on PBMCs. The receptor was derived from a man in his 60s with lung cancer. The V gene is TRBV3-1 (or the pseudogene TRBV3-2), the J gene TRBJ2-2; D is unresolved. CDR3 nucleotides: TGTGCCAGCAGCCAAGCCGGGGAGCTGTTTTTT. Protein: CASSQAGELFF.